This T cell receptor (beta chain) was identified in a study of cytomegalovirus exposure and HLA in healthy donors. Study-level findings and limits: Being productive about 87% or about 30% of the time was typical of most TCR beta V segments in an earlier analysis. A later analysis appeared to link common viral pathogens to several of the most significant clusters. Sequencing depth roughly uniform across donors was assumed in presence/absence analyses.

This clone was picked up a small number of times. Its cognate antigen is unknown. The ends lost 4 bases at V and 6 bases at J; junction bases unmatched: 6. The CDR3 contains 16 residues. Germline lookup yields CDR1 SGHRS and CDR2 YFSETQ. The PCR had 60 Vbeta and 13 Jbeta primers. The protocol was immunoSEQ multiplex PCR, while the TCRdb copy is restricted to in-frame clones and leaves out a portion. This sample has approximately 160,000 clones, with approximately 67% found just once. This chain uses TRBV5-1 with TRBJ2-1, with 14 bases matching TRBD2. Material for sequencing was PBMCs. The receptor was derived from a young woman in good health and CMV-seropositive. CDR3 sequence: CASSMGLAGAGNEQFF. The CDR3 nucleotides read TGCGCCAGCAGCATGGGACTAGCGGGGGCCGGCAATGAGCAGTTCTTC.